These 9 T cell receptor beta chains came from one sample sequenced in a study of CD8 T cells in ankylosing spondylitis. In TCRdb, the 5' RACE reads were re-called with MiXCR into one record per CDR3 protein. The sample lists 200,000 to 250,000 distinct CDR3 sequences, less than 9.5% seen once, with around 4.9% in the top ten. Input material: blood, either unsorted or a sorted T cell fraction (not recorded which). Receptors were obtained from a female donor with ankylosing spondylitis or in good health (not recorded which).

There are many counts of this clonotype. The genes are TRBV9 and TRBJ2-1, with 9 nucleotides matching TRBD2. The junction had 10 bases not matched to a gene; V was cut back by 3 bases and J by 9 bases. Germline V lookup: CDR1 SGDLS, CDR2 YYNGEE. This CDR3 comprises 15 residues. CDR3 nucleotide sequence: TGTGCCAGCAGCGCCGGTAGCGGGAGCCCACGTGAGCAGTTCTTC. Its protein product is CASSAGSGSPREQFF.

This clonotype was seen many times. The chain uses TRBV12-3 or TRBV12-4 and TRBJ2-1; D unclear. The CDR3 runs 14 residues. V lost 5 bases, J lost 5 bases, and 13 bases lay in between. CDR3 region: CASSRISRNNEQFF. The CDR3, as DNA: TGTGCCAGCAGTCGTATCTCTAGGAACAATGAGCAGTTCTTC.

This clonotype has more than one count but fewer than ten. The chain employs TRBV19 and TRBJ2-1, with 11 bases matching TRBD1. The V gene end was trimmed by 6 bases and the J gene end by 7 bases; junction bases not matched to a gene: 8. Germline assignment: CDR1 LNHDA and CDR2 SQIVND (reference sequence). CDR3 length: 15 residues. In DNA form, the CDR3 reads TGTGCCAGTAGCAACACCGGGACAGGGGGGAATGAGCAGTTCTTC. Its translation: CASSNTGTGGNEQFF.

This clonotype has ten or more counts. CDR3 residues: CASSLRLAGAGELFF. CDR3 nucleotides: TGTGCCAGCAGCCTAAGACTAGCGGGAGCCGGGGAGCTGTTTTTT. The rearrangement links TRBV11-2 to TRBJ2-2; 12 bases match TRBD2. The CDR3 is made up of 15 amino acids. Germline trimming cut 5 bases from V and 6 bases from J; bases unmatched to any gene: 4. Germline V lookup: CDR1 SGHAT, CDR2 FQNNGV. Filled out from reference TRBV11-2 and TRBJ2-2, the complete variable domain reads EAGVAQSPRYKIIEKRQSVAFWCNPISGHATLYWYQQILGQGPKLLIQFQNNGVVDDSQLPKDRFSAERLKGVDSTLKIQPAKLEDSAVYLCASSLRLAGAGELFFGEGSRLTVL.

In this sample, this clonotype turned up many times. The chain is built from TRBV7-9 and TRBJ2-7; 7 bases are shared with TRBD2. This CDR3 contains 13 residues. Trimming at V came to 4 bases and at J to 3 bases, leaving 3 bases not matched to a gene. CDR1 and CDR2 from the germline V gene are SEHNR and FQNEAQ (reference sequence). CDR3 sequence (DNA): TGTGCCAGCAGCTCAGCGGGGCGCTACGAGCAGTACTTC. Translated: CASSSAGRYEQYF.

This clonotype has more than one count but fewer than ten. The chain carries TRBV29-1 and TRBJ2-5; perhaps TRBD2 as D (6 bases). Trimming stripped 1 base from V and 2 bases from J, with 8 bases between. In germline, CDR1 is SQVTM, CDR2 ANQGSEA. The CDR3 extends over 13 amino acids. CDR3 amino acids: CSVEGGDQETQYF. The CDR3 nucleotides read TGCAGCGTTGAAGGGGGGGATCAAGAGACCCAGTACTTC.

J is TRBJ1-3 and V is TRBV6-1; TRBD1 matches 9 bases. Germline V lookup: CDR1 MNHNS, CDR2 SASEGT. With 6 bases clipped from V and 0 bases from J, the junction kept 3 bases outside the gene matches. CDR3 size: 15 residues. The CDR3: CASRGQGCSGNTIYF. In DNA form, the CDR3 reads TGTGCCAGCAGAGGACAGGGGTGCTCTGGAAACACCATATATTTT.

This clonotype was counted ten times or more. The chain couples TRBV29-1 to TRBJ2-1; possibly TRBD2 for D (7 bases). This CDR3 has 12 amino acids. The germline V and J ends were trimmed by 7 bases and 6 bases, with 13 bases remaining between them. Germline loops: CDR1 SQVTM, CDR2 ANQGSEA. The CDR3 DNA sequence: TGCAGCGGGGGGGGGCTACTCAATGAGCAGTTCTTC. Its protein is CSGGGLLNEQFF.

This chain links TRBV2 with TRBJ1-5; D gene unclear. V lost 5 bases to trimming and J lost 0 bases, with 14 bases between them. Germline CDR1 reads SNHLY; CDR2 reads FYNNEI. This CDR3 has 16 residues. CDR3 loop: CASSIFRMSSNQPQHF. The CDR3 DNA is TGTGCCAGCAGTATCTTCAGGATGAGTAGCAATCAGCCCCAGCATTTT.